A single sample gave rise to the 22 T cell receptor beta chains below, sequenced in a study of identical twins. TCRdb fed the 5' RACE reads into MiXCR, producing one record per CDR3 protein. The sample holds hundreds of thousands of distinct CDR3 sequences, about 22% seen once. The data were also submitted as part of a second study, on yellow fever vaccine responses in identical twins.

The sequenced material came from CD4+ T cells sorted from blood. Every receptor here comes from a woman under 30 in good health.

This clonotype was seen a handful of times. J is TRBJ1-4 and V is TRBV6-5; 7 bases map to TRBD1. The CDR3 has 14 amino acids. Germline V gene lookup returns CDR1 MNHEY and CDR2 SVGAGI. V gave up 4 bases and J gave up 4 bases; unmatched junction bases: 3. Here the CDR3 DNA reads TGTGCCAGCAGTTCAGGGGGAGTTAATGAAAAACTGTTTTTT. Its protein product is CASSSGGVNEKLFF.

The chain employs TRBV15 and TRBJ1-3; no clear D. CDR1 LNHNV and CDR2 YYDKDF come from the germline V gene (reference sequence). The length of the CDR3 is 15 residues. V gave up 0 bases and J gave up 4 bases, with 10 bases separating them. For the CDR3, the DNA is TGTGCCACCAGCAGAGAGTCCCTCAAAGGAAACACCATATATTTT. It is translated as CATSRESLKGNTIYF.

This clonotype was counted only a few times. The chain joins TRBV3-1 to TRBJ2-1; a weak D match, TRBD1 (6 bases). This CDR3 region has 16 residues. Trimming shortened V by 6 bases and J by 1 base, and 16 bases separated the two germline ends. Per the germline V gene, CDR1 is LGHDT and CDR2 is YNNKEL (reference sequence). The CDR3 reads CASRGPRGASYNEQFF. For the CDR3, the DNA is TGTGCCAGCAGAGGCCCCAGGGGCGCTTCCTACAATGAGCAGTTCTTC.

This clonotype occurred once. V gene TRBV5-1 combines with J gene TRBJ1-6, with 7 bases fitting TRBD1. This CDR3 is 15 amino acids long. Germline lookup yields CDR1 SGHRS and CDR2 YFSETQ. V lost 2 bases to trimming and J lost 7 bases; unmatched junction nucleotides: 6. The chain's CDR3 is CASSFNRGLNSPLHF. The DNA for the CDR3 is TGCGCCAGCAGCTTCAACAGGGGTTTGAATTCACCCCTCCACTTT.

Points on this clonotype: An end of the junction differs from the germline gene, which may be a read error. The chain carries TRBV2 and TRBJ2-7, with 12 positions matching TRBD2. CDR3 size: 14 residues. The germline gives CDR1 SNHLY, CDR2 FYNNEI. CDR3 coding DNA: TGTGCCAGCAGTATGACTAGCGGGAGCACCGAGCTGTACTTC. Translating gives CASSMTSGSTELYF.

The table lists this clonotype with a few counts. The chain carries TRBV28 and TRBJ1-1; TRBD1 matches 9 bases. Germline V lookup: CDR1 MDHEN, CDR2 SYDVKM. J was trimmed by 4 bases and V by 2 bases; bases with no gene match: 11. The CDR3 is made up of 17 amino acids. CDR3 loop: CASSLMGQGRFGTEAFF. The DNA of the CDR3 is TGTGCCAGCAGTTTAATGGGACAGGGTCGATTTGGCACTGAAGCTTTCTTT.

V is TRBV28 and J is TRBJ2-1; D gene unclear. CDR1 and CDR2 (germline): MDHEN, SYDVKM. The CDR3 loop spans 13 amino acids. The ends were cut back, 7 bases at V and 6 bases at J, with 13 bases in the middle. CDR3 nucleotide sequence: TGTGCCAGCACCTACCCACTACGCAATGAGCAGTTCTTC. Translated: CASTYPLRNEQFF. The variable domain in full, with the rest retrieved from reference TRBV28 and TRBJ2-1, is DVKVTQSSRYLVKRTGEKVFLECVQDMDHENMFWYRQDPGLGLRLIYFSYDVKMKEKGDIPEGYSVSREKKERFSLILESASTNQTSMYLCASTYPLRNEQFFGPGTRLTVL.

The chain joins TRBV12-3 or TRBV12-4 to TRBJ1-3, with D possibly TRBD1 on 6 matching bases. Between the trimmed V and J ends, which lost 6 bases and 2 bases, there was a span of 11 bases. This CDR3 is 14 amino acids long. The CDR3 bases are TGTGCCAGCAGGATCCGGGACACTGGAAACACCATATATTTT. It yields the protein CASRIRDTGNTIYF.

The chain carries TRBV11-2 and TRBJ2-3; the D gene is possibly TRBD1 (6 bases). Trimming removed 5 bases from V and 0 bases from J, with 21 bases in between. Germline CDR1 SGHAT, CDR2 FQNNGV. There are 18 residues in the CDR3. CDR3 sequence (DNA): TGTGCCAGCAGCCCCCCCCCGGACAGACCCTTTAGCACAGATACGCAGTATTTT. This encodes CASSPPPDRPFSTDTQYF.

In this sample, this clonotype turned up many times. In nucleotides, the CDR3 is TGCGCCAGCAGCCAAGATGTGGCGGGGGCCTACAATGAGCAGTTCTTC. Translated: CASSQDVAGAYNEQFF. V usage is TRBV4-1 and J usage is TRBJ2-1; 7 nucleotides align to TRBD2. This CDR3 comprises 16 residues. V was clipped by 0 bases and J by 2 bases; unmatched bases: 4. Germline V gene sequence: CDR1 MGHRA, CDR2 YSYEKL.

This clonotype appeared a few times. This chain links TRBV7-9 with TRBJ2-7; D is possibly TRBD1 (5 bases). The CDR3 runs to 13 residues. CDR1 SEHNR and CDR2 FQNEAQ come from the germline V gene (reference sequence). Trimming shortened V by 5 bases and J by 5 bases, and 13 bases separated the two germline ends. The DNA of the CDR3 is TGTGCCAGCAGCGACCAGGGTTACGACGAGCAGTACTTC. It translates to CASSDQGYDEQYF.

Points on this clonotype: At one end the junction does not follow the germline gene, possibly because of a read error. The chain combines TRBV12-3 or TRBV12-4 with TRBJ2-3; 11 bases are a match to TRBD2. This CDR3 comprises 15 residues. The CDR3 DNA is TGTGCCAGCAGGTTAGCGGGGGGGCGGCCAGATACGCAGTATTTT. Protein product: CASRLAGGRPDTQYF.

This clonotype was counted a few times. The junction does not match germline at one end; this may be a read error. The chain links TRBV24-1 to TRBJ2-3, with 9 bases fitting TRBD1. The CDR3 is made up of 16 amino acids. Germline values: CDR1 KGHDR, CDR2 SFDVKD. The CDR3 protein is CATGETGTGSTDTQYF. The CDR3 DNA is TGTGCCACCGGTGAAACCGGGACAGGGTCCACAGATACGCAGTATTTT.

This clonotype was recorded once. V gene TRBV10-3 combines with J gene TRBJ2-3, with 12 bases lining up with TRBD2. This CDR3 is 15 amino acids long. V shed 10 bases and J 2 bases; nucleotides not matched to a gene: 7. CDR1 ENHRY and CDR2 SYGVKD come from the germline V gene. The DNA for the CDR3 is TGTGCCACACTAGCGGGGGGCCCCGCCACAGATACGCAGTATTTT. Translated: CATLAGGPATDTQYF.

This clonotype was counted a single time. V and J are TRBV18 and TRBJ2-3; 7 nucleotides agree with TRBD2. CDR3 size: 16 residues. After removal of 1 base from V and 1 base from J, the junction contained 5 bases not matched to a gene. Germline V CDR1 and CDR2: KGHSH, LQKENI. CDR3 sequence (DNA): TGTGCCAGCTCACCACGCCTAGCGGACCGCACAGATACGCAGTATTTT. This translates into CASSPRLADRTDTQYF.

The chain links TRBV6-5 to TRBJ2-7; D not resolved. V was shortened by 0 bases and J by 3 bases, with 12 bases between the two germline ends. The CDR3 runs to 15 residues. Germline V gene data show CDR1 as MNHEY and CDR2 as SVGAGI. The CDR3 protein is CASSYSSSWIYEQYF. CDR3 sequence (DNA): TGTGCCAGCAGTTACTCATCCTCTTGGATCTACGAGCAGTACTTC.

The J gene is TRBJ2-1, the V gene TRBV20-1; D ambiguous. The CDR3 loop spans 14 amino acids. The germline V gene has CDR1 DFQATT and CDR2 SNEGSKA (reference sequence). The germline V and J ends were trimmed by 1 base and 2 bases, with 9 bases remaining between them. The CDR3 region is CSARALGTYNEQFF. The CDR3 DNA follows: TGCAGTGCTAGAGCCCTCGGTACCTACAATGAGCAGTTCTTC.

The sample holds a few counts of this clonotype. This chain links TRBV11-2 with TRBJ1-2; D remains unclear. Per germline, CDR1 SGHAT and CDR2 FQNNGV. The V gene lost 0 bases and the J gene lost 4 bases, with 9 bases spanning the gap. The CDR3 is made up of 14 amino acids. The CDR3 sequence: CASSLDVTVYGYTF. The CDR3 DNA is TGTGCCAGCAGCTTAGATGTCACGGTCTATGGCTACACCTTC. The variable domain in full, completed from reference TRBV11-2 and TRBJ1-2, reads EAGVAQSPRYKIIEKRQSVAFWCNPISGHATLYWYQQILGQGPKLLIQFQNNGVVDDSQLPKDRFSAERLKGVDSTLKIQPAKLEDSAVYLCASSLDVTVYGYTFGSGTRLTVV.

The chain joins TRBV6-5 to TRBJ2-5; 10 positions match TRBD2. The V gene end was trimmed by 4 bases and the J gene end by 4 bases; junction bases not matched to a gene: 9. CDR1 is MNHEY and CDR2 is SVGAGI in the germline V gene. This CDR3 region has 16 residues. CDR3: CASSLHSGRVGETQYF. The CDR3 DNA follows: TGTGCCAGCAGTTTACACAGCGGGAGGGTAGGAGAGACCCAGTACTTC.

The chain combines TRBV5-1 with TRBJ1-4; D is uncertain. Germline V lookup: CDR1 SGHRS, CDR2 YFSETQ. V gave up 0 bases and J gave up 11 bases, with 17 bases separating them. The CDR3 contains 15 residues. Here the CDR3 reads CASSLEAGFGEKLFF. The CDR3 nucleotides read TGCGCCAGCAGCTTGGAGGCCGGGTTTGGGGAGAAACTGTTTTTT.

The V gene is TRBV20-1, the J gene TRBJ2-3; D may be TRBD2 (6 bases). This CDR3 is 15 amino acids long. The V gene lost 0 bases and the J gene lost 2 bases, with 12 bases spanning the gap. CDR1 is DFQATT, CDR2 SNEGSKA, per germline (reference sequence). The CDR3 sequence is CSARDRRDPTDTQYF. As DNA, the CDR3 is TGCAGTGCTAGAGATAGGAGGGATCCCACAGATACGCAGTATTTT.

This clonotype was seen only a few times. The chain has TRBV2 and TRBJ2-1; TRBD2 might be the D (7 bases). This CDR3 is 15 amino acids long. Trimming cost V 5 bases and J 5 bases, with 16 bases left between them. In germline, CDR1 is SNHLY, CDR2 FYNNEI. This CDR3 is CASSRGGGIDNEQFF. In DNA, the CDR3 is TGTGCCAGCAGTAGGGGGGGGGGGATAGACAATGAGCAGTTCTTC.